The clone carrying this T cell receptor (beta chain) was seen only a few times. TCRdb passed the RACE reads through MiXCR, listing each CDR3 protein once. This table has more than 300,000 distinct CDR3 sequences, 5.1% appearing once. The time point denotes: pre-sensitization, week 0. The sample's treatment: therapeutic diphenylcyclopropenone sensitization with weekly scalp DPC. These data originate in a study of human T cells and chemical hapten exposure. Germline lookup yields CDR1 MGHRA and CDR2 YSYEKL. Trimming cost V 0 bases and J 2 bases, with 11 bases left between them. There are 15 residues in the CDR3.

The J gene is TRBJ2-7, the V gene TRBV4-1, with D perhaps TRBD2 (5 bases). The sequence came from a woman aged 45-59 years with alopecia areata. Some clones in this sample may be carry-over from other donors' samples. The sequencing used whole blood, collected in connection with sensitization to the hapten diphenylcyclopropenone (DPC). The DNA for the CDR3 is TGCGCCAGCAGCCAAGATTTGGGGAGAGCCTACGAGCAGTACTTC. Protein product: CASSQDLGRAYEQYF.